Listed below are T cell receptor beta chains from one sample, sequenced in a study of identical twins. One entry per CDR3 protein, called by TCRdb with MiXCR from the 5' RACE reads. The profile covers roughly 190,000 distinct CDR3 sequences, with 15% appearing a single time and 40% to 45% taken by the ten largest. These same records also appear under a second study, on T cells expressing NK-cell markers.

Input material: CD8+ T cells sorted from blood. Receptors were obtained from a woman aged 18-35 years in good health. CDR3s include the opening cysteine and the closing phenylalanine or tryptophan. A D gene is named only where the DNA matches it firmly. Clone size, where shown, is once, few, many, or a class for clones that have expanded.

>TRBJ2-7|many|.|TRBV12-3/TRBV12-4
TGTGCCAGCTTAAAGGACTACTCCTACGAGCAGTACTTC
CASLKDYSYEQYF
>TRBJ2-7|few|.|TRBV2
TGTGCCAGCACTAAACAGTACTTC
CASTKQYF
>TRBJ1-1|many|.|TRBV4-3
TGCGCCAGCAGCCAAAGGGCAGGGAACACTGAAGCTTTCTTT
CASSQRAGNTEAFF
>TRBJ1-4|few|TRBD1|TRBV15
TGTGCCACCAGCAGAGGACGGACAGGGGGTTTCGAAAAACTGTTTTTT
CATSRGRTGGFEKLFF
>TRBJ2-3|.|.|TRBV29-1
TGCAGCGTTGGGGCCCGTGGAATGGGAGATACGCAGTATTTT
CSVGARGMGDTQYF
>TRBJ2-7|.|TRBD2|TRBV20-1
TGCAGTGCTAGAGGGACTAGCGGGAGTTGGAACGAGCAGTACTTC
CSARGTSGSWNEQYF
>TRBJ2-1|few|TRBD2|TRBV9
TGTGCCAGCAGCGGAGGGACTAGCCGGGGCTACAATGAGCAGTTCTTC
CASSGGTSRGYNEQFF
>TRBJ2-7|.|.|TRBV27
TGTGCCAGCAGCGAGGGGGGAGCGTACGAGCAGTACTTC
CASSEGGAYEQYF
>TRBJ2-1|.|.|TRBV5-1
TGCGCCAGCAGCTTCGAGTATGAGCAGTTCTTC
CASSFEYEQFF
>TRBJ2-1|.|TRBD2|TRBV7-2
TGTGCCAGCACCCAAGGACTAGCGGGACCTTACAATGAGCAGTTCTTC
CASTQGLAGPYNEQFF
>TRBJ2-4|.|.|TRBV12-2
.
CASRWGSGSLKNIQYF
>TRBJ1-2|few|.|TRBV20-1
TGCAGTGCTAGAGATCCGGGTTCGTACTATGGCTACACCTTC
CSARDPGSYYGYTF
>TRBJ2-3|.|TRBD2|TRBV9
TGTGCCAGCAGCTTCGGGACTAGCGGGAGTGATACGCAGTATTTT
CASSFGTSGSDTQYF
>TRBJ2-7|.|TRBD2|TRBV29-1
TGCAGCGTTGAAACGACTAGCGGGTCCTACGAGCAGTACTTC
CSVETTSGSYEQYF
>TRBJ1-1|few|.|TRBV12-3/TRBV12-4
TGTGCCAGCAGTTTTGCGAGGGGCACTGAAGCTTTCTTT
CASSFARGTEAFF
>TRBJ1-2|.|.|TRBV20-1
TGCAGTGCCCCACAGGGAGGCTATGGCTACACCTTC
CSAPQGGYGYTF
>TRBJ1-1|.|.|TRBV11-2
TGTGCCAGCAGCTTAGTAAAGAACACTGAAGCTTTCTTT
CASSLVKNTEAFF
>TRBJ1-2|many|.|TRBV7-9
TGTGCCAGCAGCTTAGGCCAGGGTCAAGGCTACACCTTC
CASSLGQGQGYTF
>TRBJ2-7|many|.|TRBV7-8
TGTGCCAGCAGCCCTGCCTCCAGGGCAAACGAGCAGTACTTC
CASSPASRANEQYF
>TRBJ2-5|.|.|TRBV18
TGTGCCAGCTCACCACCTGTCAGGGATCAAGAGACCCAGTACTTC
CASSPPVRDQETQYF
>TRBJ2-7|few|TRBD2|TRBV12-3/TRBV12-4
TGTGCCAGCAGTGTCAGCGGGATCTCCTACGAGCAGTACTTC
CASSVSGISYEQYF
>TRBJ2-7|.|.|TRBV7-2
TGTGCCAGCAGCTTAGTGTCCTGGCTAGGAATCCGGAACGAGCAGTACTTC
CASSLVSWLGIRNEQYF
>TRBJ2-7|few|TRBD1|TRBV18
TGTGCCAGCTCACTATCCGGGACAGTGTCCTCCTACGAGCAGTACTTC
CASSLSGTVSSYEQYF
>TRBJ2-7|.|.|TRBV6-2/TRBV6-3
TGTGCCAGCAGTTATTTTCGGGGGAAGCAGTACTTC
CASSYFRGKQYF
>TRBJ1-1|many|TRBD1|TRBV27
TGTGCCAGCAGTTGGACAGGGGGTATGAACACTGAAGCTTTCTTT
CASSWTGGMNTEAFF